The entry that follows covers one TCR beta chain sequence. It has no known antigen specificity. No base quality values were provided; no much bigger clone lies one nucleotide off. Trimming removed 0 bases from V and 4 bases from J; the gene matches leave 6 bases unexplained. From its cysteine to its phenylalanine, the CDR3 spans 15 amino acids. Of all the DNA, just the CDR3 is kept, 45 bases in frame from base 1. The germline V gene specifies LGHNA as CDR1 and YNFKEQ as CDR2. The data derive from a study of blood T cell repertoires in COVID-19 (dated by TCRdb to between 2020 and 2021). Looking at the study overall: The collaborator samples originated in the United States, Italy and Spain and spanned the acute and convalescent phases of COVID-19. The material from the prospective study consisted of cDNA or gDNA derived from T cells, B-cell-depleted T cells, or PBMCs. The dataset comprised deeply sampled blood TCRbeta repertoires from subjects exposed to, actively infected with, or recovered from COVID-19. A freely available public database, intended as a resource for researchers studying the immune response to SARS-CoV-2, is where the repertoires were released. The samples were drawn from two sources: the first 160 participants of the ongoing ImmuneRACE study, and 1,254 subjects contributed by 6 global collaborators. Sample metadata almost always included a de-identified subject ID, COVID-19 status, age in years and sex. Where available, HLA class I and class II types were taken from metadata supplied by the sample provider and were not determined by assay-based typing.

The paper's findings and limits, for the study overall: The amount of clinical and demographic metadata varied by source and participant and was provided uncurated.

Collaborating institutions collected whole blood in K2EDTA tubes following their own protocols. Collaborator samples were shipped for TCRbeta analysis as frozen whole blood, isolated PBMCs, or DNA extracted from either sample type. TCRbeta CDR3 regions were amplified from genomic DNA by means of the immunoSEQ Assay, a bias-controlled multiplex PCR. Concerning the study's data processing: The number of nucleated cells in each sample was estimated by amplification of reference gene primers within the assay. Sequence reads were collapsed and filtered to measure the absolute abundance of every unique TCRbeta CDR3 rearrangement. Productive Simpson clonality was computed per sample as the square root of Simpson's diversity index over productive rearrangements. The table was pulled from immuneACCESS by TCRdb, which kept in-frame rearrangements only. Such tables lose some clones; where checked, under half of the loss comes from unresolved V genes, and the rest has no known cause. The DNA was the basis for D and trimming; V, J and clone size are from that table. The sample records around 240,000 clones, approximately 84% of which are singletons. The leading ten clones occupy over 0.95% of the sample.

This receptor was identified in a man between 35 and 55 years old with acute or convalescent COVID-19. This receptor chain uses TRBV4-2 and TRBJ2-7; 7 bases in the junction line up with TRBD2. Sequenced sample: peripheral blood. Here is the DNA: TGTGCCAGCAGCCAAGATTTGGGGGGGTGGTACGAGCAGTACTTC. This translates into CASSQDLGGWYEQYF.